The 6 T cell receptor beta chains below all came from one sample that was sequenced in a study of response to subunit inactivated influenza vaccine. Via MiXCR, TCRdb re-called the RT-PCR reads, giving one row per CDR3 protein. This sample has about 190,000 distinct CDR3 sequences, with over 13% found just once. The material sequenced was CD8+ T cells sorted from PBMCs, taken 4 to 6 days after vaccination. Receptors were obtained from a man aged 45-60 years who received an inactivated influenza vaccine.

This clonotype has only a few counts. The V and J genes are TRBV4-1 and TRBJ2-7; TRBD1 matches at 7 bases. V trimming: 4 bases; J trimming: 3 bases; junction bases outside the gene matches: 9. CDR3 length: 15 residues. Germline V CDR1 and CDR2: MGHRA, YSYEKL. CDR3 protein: CASSREDRSVYEQYF. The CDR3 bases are TGCGCCAGCAGCCGAGAGGACAGGTCCGTCTACGAGCAGTACTTC.

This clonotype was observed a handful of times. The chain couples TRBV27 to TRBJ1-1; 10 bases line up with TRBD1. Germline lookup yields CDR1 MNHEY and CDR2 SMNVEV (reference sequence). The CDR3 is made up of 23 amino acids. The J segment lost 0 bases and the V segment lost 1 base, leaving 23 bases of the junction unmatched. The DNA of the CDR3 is TGTGCCAGCAGTTTATTCTCCGCCGTCCCGGGACAGGGGTCCTACGGCATGAACACTGAAGCTTTCTTT. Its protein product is CASSLFSAVPGQGSYGMNTEAFF.

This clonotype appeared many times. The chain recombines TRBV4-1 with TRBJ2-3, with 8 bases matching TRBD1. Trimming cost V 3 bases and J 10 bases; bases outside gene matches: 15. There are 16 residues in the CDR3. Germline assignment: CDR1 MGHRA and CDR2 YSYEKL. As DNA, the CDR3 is TGCGCCAGCAGCCATTTGTTTCCGGGACAGGTTCCAGCGCAGTATTTT. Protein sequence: CASSHLFPGQVPAQYF.

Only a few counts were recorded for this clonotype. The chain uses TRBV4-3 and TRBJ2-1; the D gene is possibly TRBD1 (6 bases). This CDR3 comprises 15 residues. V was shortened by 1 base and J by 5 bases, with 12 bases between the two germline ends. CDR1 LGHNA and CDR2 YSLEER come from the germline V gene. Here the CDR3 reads CASSQVFDRNNEQFF. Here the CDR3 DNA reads TGCGCCAGCAGCCAAGTTTTCGACAGGAACAATGAGCAGTTCTTC.

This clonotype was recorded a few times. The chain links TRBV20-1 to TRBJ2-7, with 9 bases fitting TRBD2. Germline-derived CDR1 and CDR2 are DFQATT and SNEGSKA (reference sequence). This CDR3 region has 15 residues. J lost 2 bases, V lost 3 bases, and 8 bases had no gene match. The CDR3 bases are TGCAGTGCTAGTCATGAGCGGGAGGCTACCTACGAGCAGTACTTC. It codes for CSASHEREATYEQYF.

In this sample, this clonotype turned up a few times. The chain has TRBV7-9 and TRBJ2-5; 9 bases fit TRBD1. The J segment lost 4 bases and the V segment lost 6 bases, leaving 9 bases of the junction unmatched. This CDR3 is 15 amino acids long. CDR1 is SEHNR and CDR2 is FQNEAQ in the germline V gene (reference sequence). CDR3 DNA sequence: TGTGCCAGCAGTGGAACAGGGGGCCGGTTAGAGACCCAGTACTTC. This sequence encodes CASSGTGGRLETQYF.